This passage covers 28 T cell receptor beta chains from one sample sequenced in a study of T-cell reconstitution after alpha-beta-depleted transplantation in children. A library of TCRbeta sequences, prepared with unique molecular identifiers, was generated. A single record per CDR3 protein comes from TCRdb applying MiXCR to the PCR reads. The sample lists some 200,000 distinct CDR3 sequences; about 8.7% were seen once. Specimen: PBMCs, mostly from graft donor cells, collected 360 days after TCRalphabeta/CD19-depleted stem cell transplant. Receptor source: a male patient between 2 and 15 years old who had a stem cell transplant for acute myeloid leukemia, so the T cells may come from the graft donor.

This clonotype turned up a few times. The CDR3 sequence is CASSQDWGRETQYF. The CDR3 DNA is TGCGCCAGCAGCCAAGATTGGGGGCGGGAGACCCAGTACTTC. This rearrangement joins TRBV4-3 to TRBJ2-5, with D tentatively TRBD1 (6 bases). From germline, CDR1 is LGHNA and CDR2 YSLEER. V was cut by 0 bases and J by 5 bases, with 10 bases left in between. There are 14 residues in the CDR3.

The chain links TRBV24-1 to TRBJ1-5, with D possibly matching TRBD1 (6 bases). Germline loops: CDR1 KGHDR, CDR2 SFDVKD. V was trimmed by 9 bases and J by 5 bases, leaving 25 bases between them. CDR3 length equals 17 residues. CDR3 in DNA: TGTGCCACCGGAGATTGGACAGCTACCACACCGTATCAGCCCCAGCATTTT. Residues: CATGDWTATTPYQPQHF.

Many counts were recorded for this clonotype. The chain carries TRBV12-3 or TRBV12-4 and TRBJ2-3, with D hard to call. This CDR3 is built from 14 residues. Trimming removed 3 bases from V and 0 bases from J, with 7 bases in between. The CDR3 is CASSFAVSTDTQYF. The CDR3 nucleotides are TGTGCCAGCAGTTTTGCAGTTAGCACAGATACGCAGTATTTT.

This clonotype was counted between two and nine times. The chain's CDR3 is CATSGRQSSYNEQFF. The DNA for the CDR3 is TGTGCCACCAGCGGGAGACAGAGCTCCTACAATGAGCAGTTCTTC. The gene calls are TRBV15 and TRBJ2-1, with D possibly being TRBD1 or TRBD2 (5 bases each). The CDR3 sequence is 15 residues long. In germline, CDR1 is LNHNV, CDR2 YYDKDF (reference sequence). V lost 5 bases, J lost 0 bases, and 11 bases lay in between.

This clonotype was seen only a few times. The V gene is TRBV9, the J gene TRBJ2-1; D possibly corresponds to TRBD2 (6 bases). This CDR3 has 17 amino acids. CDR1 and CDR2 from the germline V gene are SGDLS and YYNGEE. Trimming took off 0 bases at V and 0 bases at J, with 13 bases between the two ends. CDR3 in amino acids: CASSVEAYGSSYNEQFF. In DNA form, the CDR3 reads TGTGCCAGCAGCGTAGAAGCGTACGGGAGCTCCTACAATGAGCAGTTCTTC.

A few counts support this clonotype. The CDR3 bases are TGCGCCAGCAGCTTGGAATCTAGCGGGAGGGCCACGGAGACCCAGTACTTC. Amino acids: CASSLESSGRATETQYF. The chain couples TRBV5-1 to TRBJ2-5; 12 positions match TRBD2. Trimming removed 0 bases from V and 5 bases from J; junction bases left unmatched: 8. Germline CDR1 reads SGHRS; CDR2 reads YFSETQ. The CDR3 covers 17 residues.

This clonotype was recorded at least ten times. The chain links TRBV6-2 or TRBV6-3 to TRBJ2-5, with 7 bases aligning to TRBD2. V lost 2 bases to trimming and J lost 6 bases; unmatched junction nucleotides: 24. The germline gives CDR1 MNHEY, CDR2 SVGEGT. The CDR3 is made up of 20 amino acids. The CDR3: CASSYGAGGRERLFLQTQYF. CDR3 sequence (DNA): TGTGCCAGCAGTTACGGGGCTGGCGGGAGAGAGAGGTTGTTCTTGCAGACCCAGTACTTC.

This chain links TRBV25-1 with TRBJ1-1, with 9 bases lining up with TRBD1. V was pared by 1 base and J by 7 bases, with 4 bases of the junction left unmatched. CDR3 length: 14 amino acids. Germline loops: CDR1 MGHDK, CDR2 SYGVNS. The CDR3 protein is CASSEWGTGFEAFF. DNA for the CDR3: TGTGCCAGCAGTGAATGGGGGACAGGGTTTGAAGCTTTCTTT.

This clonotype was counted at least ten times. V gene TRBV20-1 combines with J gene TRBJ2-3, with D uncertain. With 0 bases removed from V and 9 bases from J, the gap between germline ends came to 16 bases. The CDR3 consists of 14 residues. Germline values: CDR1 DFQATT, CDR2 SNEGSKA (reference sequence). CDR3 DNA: TGCAGTGCTAGAGATCTTCGGATTCAGTGGACGCAGTATTTT. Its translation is CSARDLRIQWTQYF.

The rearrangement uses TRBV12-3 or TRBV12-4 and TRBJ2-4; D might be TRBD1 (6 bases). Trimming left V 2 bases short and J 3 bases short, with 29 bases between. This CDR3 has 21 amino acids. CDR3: CASSLPRTASGRAGLKNIQYF. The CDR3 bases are TGTGCCAGCAGTTTACCCCGGACAGCCTCGGGGCGAGCTGGGCTCAAAAACATTCAGTACTTC.

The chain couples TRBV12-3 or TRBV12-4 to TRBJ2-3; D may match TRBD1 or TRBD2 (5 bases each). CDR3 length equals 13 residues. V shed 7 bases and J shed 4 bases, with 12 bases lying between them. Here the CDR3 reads CASTPGTSDTQYF. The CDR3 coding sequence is TGTGCCAGCACCCCCGGGACCTCAGATACGCAGTATTTT.

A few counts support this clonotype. The CDR3 DNA reads TGCAGTGTCTCGAATCTAGCGGGAGCGGGAGATACGCAGTATTTT. Protein sequence: CSVSNLAGAGDTQYF. The rearrangement links TRBV20-1 to TRBJ2-3; 10 nucleotides line up with TRBD2. Germline lookup yields CDR1 DFQATT and CDR2 SNEGSKA (reference sequence). Trimming took 7 bases from V and 5 from J; bases not matched to a gene: 12. The CDR3 is 15 residues long.

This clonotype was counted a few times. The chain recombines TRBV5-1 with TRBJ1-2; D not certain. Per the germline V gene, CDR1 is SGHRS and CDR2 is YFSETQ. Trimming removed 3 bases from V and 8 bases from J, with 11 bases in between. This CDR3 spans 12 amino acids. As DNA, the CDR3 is TGCGCCAGCAGCTCTTTGCTAGAAGGCTACACCTTC. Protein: CASSSLLEGYTF.

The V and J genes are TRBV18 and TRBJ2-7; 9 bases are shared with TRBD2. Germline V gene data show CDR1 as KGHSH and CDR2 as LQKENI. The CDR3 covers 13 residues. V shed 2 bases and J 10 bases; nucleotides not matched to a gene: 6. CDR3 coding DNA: TGTGCCAGCTCACCAGGTAGCGGGAGTCCTCAGTACTTC. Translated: CASSPGSGSPQYF.

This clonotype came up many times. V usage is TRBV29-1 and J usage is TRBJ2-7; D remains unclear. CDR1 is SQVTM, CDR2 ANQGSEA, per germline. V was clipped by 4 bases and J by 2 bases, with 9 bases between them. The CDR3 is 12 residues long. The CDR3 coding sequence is TGCAGCGTTGTAAGTAAACCCTACGAGCAGTACTTC. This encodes CSVVSKPYEQYF.

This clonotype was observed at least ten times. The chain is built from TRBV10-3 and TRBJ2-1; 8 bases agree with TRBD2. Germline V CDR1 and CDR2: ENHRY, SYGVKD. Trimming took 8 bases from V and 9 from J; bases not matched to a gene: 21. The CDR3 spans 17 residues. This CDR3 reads CAIAPRGAGESHGEQFF. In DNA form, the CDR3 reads TGTGCCATCGCCCCCAGAGGAGCGGGGGAATCGCACGGTGAGCAGTTCTTC.

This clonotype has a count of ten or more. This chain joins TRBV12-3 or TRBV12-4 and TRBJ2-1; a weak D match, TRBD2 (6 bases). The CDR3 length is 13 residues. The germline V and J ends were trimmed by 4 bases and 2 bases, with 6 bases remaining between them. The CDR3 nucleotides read TGTGCCAGCAGTTCTAGCGCCTACAATGAGCAGTTCTTC. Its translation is CASSSSAYNEQFF.

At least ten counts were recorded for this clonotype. In nucleotides, the CDR3 is TGCAGTGCTAGAGACCCCGGGAAGGTGAACACTGAAGCTTTCTTT. Encoded protein: CSARDPGKVNTEAFF. The chain employs TRBV20-1 and TRBJ1-1; D unresolved. The CDR3 contains 15 residues. V gave up 0 bases and J gave up 0 bases, with 11 bases separating them. Germline V gives CDR1 DFQATT, CDR2 SNEGSKA (reference sequence).

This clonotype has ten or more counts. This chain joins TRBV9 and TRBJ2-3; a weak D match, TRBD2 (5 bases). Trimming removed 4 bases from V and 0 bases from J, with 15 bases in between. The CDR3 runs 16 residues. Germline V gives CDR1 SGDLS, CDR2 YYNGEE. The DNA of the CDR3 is TGTGCCAGCAGCACTACCGGGATTTCTAGCACAGATACGCAGTATTTT. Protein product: CASSTTGISSTDTQYF.

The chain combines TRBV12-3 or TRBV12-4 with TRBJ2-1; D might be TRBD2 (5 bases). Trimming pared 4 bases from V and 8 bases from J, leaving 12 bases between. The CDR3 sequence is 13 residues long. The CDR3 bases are TGTGCCAGCAGTTCCGAGGGAGTGTATGAGCAGTTCTTC. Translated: CASSSEGVYEQFF.

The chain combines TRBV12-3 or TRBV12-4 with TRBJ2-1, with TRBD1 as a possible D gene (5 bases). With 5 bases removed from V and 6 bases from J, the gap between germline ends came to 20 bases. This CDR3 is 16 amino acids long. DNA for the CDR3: TGTGCCAGCAGTCAACCCACTGGCAGGGTGGGCAATGAGCAGTTCTTC. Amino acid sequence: CASSQPTGRVGNEQFF.

The CDR3 is CASSRGQGANVLTF. CDR3 DNA: TGTGCCAGCAGCCGGGGACAGGGGGCCAACGTCCTGACTTTC. The chain links TRBV3-1 to TRBJ2-6; TRBD1 matches 7 bases. This CDR3 has 14 residues. V trimming: 4 bases; J trimming: 4 bases; junction bases outside the gene matches: 1. Germline values: CDR1 LGHDT, CDR2 YNNKEL (reference sequence).

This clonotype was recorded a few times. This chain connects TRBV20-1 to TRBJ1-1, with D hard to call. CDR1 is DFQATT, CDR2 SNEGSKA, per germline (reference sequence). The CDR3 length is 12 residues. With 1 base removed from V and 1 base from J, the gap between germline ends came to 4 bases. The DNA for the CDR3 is TGCAGTGCTAGAGCAGGGAACACTGAAGCTTTCTTT. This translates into CSARAGNTEAFF.

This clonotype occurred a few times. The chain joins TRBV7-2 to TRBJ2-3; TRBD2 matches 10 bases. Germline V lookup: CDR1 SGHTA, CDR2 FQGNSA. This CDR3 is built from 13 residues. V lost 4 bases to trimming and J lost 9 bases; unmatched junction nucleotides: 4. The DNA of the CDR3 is TGTGCCAGCAGCTCCTTGACTAGCGGGACGCAGTATTTT. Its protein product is CASSSLTSGTQYF. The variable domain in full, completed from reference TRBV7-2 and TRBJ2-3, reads GAGVSQSPSNKVTEKGKDVELRCDPISGHTALYWYRQSLGQGLEFLIYFQGNSAPDKSGLPSDRFSAERTGGSVSTLTIQRTQQEDSAVYLCASSSLTSGTQYFGPGTRLTVL.

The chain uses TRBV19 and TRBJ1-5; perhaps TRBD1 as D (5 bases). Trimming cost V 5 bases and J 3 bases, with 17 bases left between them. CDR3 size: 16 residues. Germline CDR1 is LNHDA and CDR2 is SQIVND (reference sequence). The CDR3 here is CASSVGLEGYNQPQHF. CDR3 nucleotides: TGTGCCAGTAGTGTGGGTCTCGAGGGGTACAATCAGCCCCAGCATTTT.

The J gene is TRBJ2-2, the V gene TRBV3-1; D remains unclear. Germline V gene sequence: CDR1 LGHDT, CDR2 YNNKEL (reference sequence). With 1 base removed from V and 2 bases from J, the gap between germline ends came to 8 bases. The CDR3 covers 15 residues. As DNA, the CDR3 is TGTGCCAGCAGCCAAGGGCCCAAAAACACCGGGGAGCTGTTTTTT. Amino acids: CASSQGPKNTGELFF.

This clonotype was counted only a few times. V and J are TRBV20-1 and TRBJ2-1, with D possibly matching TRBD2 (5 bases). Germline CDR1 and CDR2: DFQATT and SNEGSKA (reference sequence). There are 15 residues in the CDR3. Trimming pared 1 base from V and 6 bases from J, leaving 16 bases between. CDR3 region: CSARGGSESSNEQFF. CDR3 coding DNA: TGCAGTGCTAGAGGAGGTAGCGAGTCGAGCAATGAGCAGTTCTTC.

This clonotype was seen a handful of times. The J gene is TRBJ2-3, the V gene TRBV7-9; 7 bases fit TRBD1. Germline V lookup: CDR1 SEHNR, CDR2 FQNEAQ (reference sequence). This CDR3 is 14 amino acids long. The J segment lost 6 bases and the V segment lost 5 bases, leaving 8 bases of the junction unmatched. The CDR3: CASSLGQTVDTQYF. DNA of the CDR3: TGTGCCAGCAGCCTGGGACAGACGGTGGATACGCAGTATTTT.